Presented here are 15 T cell receptor beta chains from one specimen sequenced in a study of control samples from healthy donors and cancer patients (dated by TCRdb to 2020 to 2022). Receptor amplification or capture employed the immunoSEQ multiplex PCR assay. TCRdb holds this immuneACCESS table with in-frame rearrangements only. Some clones are missing; in checked studies, unresolved V genes explain under half, and the rest has no known cause. The sample profile shows 150,000 or so clones; about 94% of them were found once. Around 2.4% of the sample is taken by the ten largest. Input material: blood. The source of these receptors is a man in his forties or fifties in good health.

The chain has TRBV19 and TRBJ2-2; TRBD2 aligns across 14 bases. CDR1 is LNHDA and CDR2 is SQIVND in the germline V gene (reference sequence). V lost 4 bases to trimming and J lost 7 bases; unmatched junction nucleotides: 8. This CDR3 region has 17 residues. The CDR3 reads CASSTTSGRARNGELFF. Written as DNA, the CDR3 is TGTGCCAGTAGTACGACTAGCGGGAGGGCCAGGAACGGGGAGCTGTTTTTT.

The chain combines TRBV6-5 with TRBJ1-1; unclear D gene. The CDR3 runs 11 residues. Germline values: CDR1 MNHEY, CDR2 SVGAGI. Trimming stripped 7 bases from V and 8 bases from J, with 11 bases between. Here the CDR3 reads CASKRESEAFF. As DNA, the CDR3 is TGTGCCAGCAAGCGGGAGTCCGAAGCTTTCTTT.

The chain has TRBV10-1 and TRBJ2-7, with no clear D. From germline, CDR1 is WNHNN and CDR2 SYGVQD (reference sequence). The CDR3 has 12 residues. Trimming pared 5 bases from V and 3 bases from J, leaving 8 bases between. CDR3 DNA: TGCGCCAGCAGTAGCGATCTCTACGAGCAGTACTTC. Encoded protein: CASSSDLYEQYF.

This clone has only a few counts. This rearrangement joins TRBV28 to TRBJ1-3; 7 bases line up with TRBD1. This CDR3 contains 17 residues. Germline V gene sequence: CDR1 MDHEN, CDR2 SYDVKM. V shed 0 bases, J shed 1 base, and the junction held 6 bases outside the gene matches. The CDR3 sequence is CASSLWGTVSSGNTIYF. The CDR3 nucleotides read TGTGCCAGCAGTTTATGGGGGACAGTTTCGTCTGGAAACACCATATATTTT.

This clone was detected a few times. This sequence joins TRBV9 and TRBJ2-3; TRBD2 might be the D (5 bases). Trimming pared 0 bases from V and 3 bases from J, leaving 14 bases between. Germline CDR1 SGDLS, CDR2 YYNGEE. The CDR3 is 16 residues long. CDR3 in DNA: TGTGCCAGCAGCGTAGGAGGAGGAGAGGCTACAGATACGCAGTATTTT. This translates into CASSVGGGEATDTQYF.

V and J are TRBV14 and TRBJ2-2; D might be TRBD2 (5 bases). The length of the CDR3 is 14 residues. Germline V lookup: CDR1 SGHDN, CDR2 FVKESK. Trimming took off 1 base at V and 4 bases at J, with 7 bases between the two ends. CDR3 nucleotides: TGTGCCAGCAGCCAAGGCCTAGCCACCGGGGAGCTGTTTTTT. Residues: CASSQGLATGELFF. Drawing the rest from reference TRBV14 and TRBJ2-2, the complete variable domain is EAGVTQFPSHSVIEKGQTVTLRCDPISGHDNLYWYRRVMGKEIKFLLHFVKESKQDESGMPNNRFLAERTGGTYSTLKVQPAELEDSGVYFCASSQGLATGELFFGEGSRLTVL.

J is TRBJ2-3 and V is TRBV24-1; D not resolved. Trimming took 2 bases from V and 2 from J, leaving 10 bases between them. From germline, CDR1 is KGHDR and CDR2 SFDVKD. The CDR3 is 15 amino acids. DNA for the CDR3: TGTGCCACCAGTGATTCGAGGACGTTCACAGATACGCAGTATTTT. The encoded protein is CATSDSRTFTDTQYF.

The chain carries TRBV27 and TRBJ2-7; 11 nucleotides match TRBD2. The CDR3 contains 15 residues. CDR1 MNHEY and CDR2 SMNVEV come from the germline V gene (reference sequence). V lost 3 bases and J lost 0; bases outside the gene matches: 1. CDR3 in DNA: TGTGCCAGCAGTTTGGGGACTAGCGGCTCCTACGAGCAGTACTTC. This codes for CASSLGTSGSYEQYF.

This rearrangement joins TRBV11-2 to TRBJ2-1, with TRBD2 identical over 12 bases. V gave up 6 bases and J gave up 3 bases; unmatched junction bases: 3. This CDR3 is 15 amino acids long. Germline V gene data show CDR1 as SGHAT and CDR2 as FQNNGV. CDR3 loop: CASRRTSGIYNEQFF. The CDR3 bases are TGTGCCAGCAGAAGGACTAGCGGGATCTACAATGAGCAGTTCTTC. Full variable domain (rest looked up from reference TRBV11-2 and TRBJ2-1): EAGVAQSPRYKIIEKRQSVAFWCNPISGHATLYWYQQILGQGPKLLIQFQNNGVVDDSQLPKDRFSAERLKGVDSTLKIQPAKLEDSAVYLCASRRTSGIYNEQFFGPGTRLTVL.

The J gene is TRBJ1-2, the V gene TRBV20-1, with D hard to call. The CDR3 has 14 residues. Germline-derived CDR1 and CDR2 are DFQATT and SNEGSKA (reference sequence). The CDR3: CVASWLTGLYGYTF. The CDR3 DNA is TGCGTTGCTAGTTGGTTGACTGGACTCTATGGCTACACCTTC.

The chain couples TRBV7-9 to TRBJ1-1; 8 nucleotides agree with TRBD1. The germline V gene encodes CDR1 SEHNR and CDR2 FQNEAQ (reference sequence). This CDR3 has 15 residues. V shed 5 bases and J 6 bases; nucleotides not matched to a gene: 11. CDR3 loop: CASSPERTGSAEAFF. In DNA form, the CDR3 reads TGTGCCAGCAGCCCCGAGCGGACAGGGTCGGCTGAAGCTTTCTTT.

The chain carries TRBV25-1 and TRBJ2-3; 13 bases map to TRBD2. Germline V CDR1 and CDR2: MGHDK, SYGVNS. CDR3 length: 17 residues. The ends lost 5 bases at V and 4 bases at J; junction bases unmatched: 9. For the CDR3, the DNA is TGTGCCAGCAGTTCCCGGACTAGCGGGAGAGGGTCAGATACGCAGTATTTT. It is translated as CASSSRTSGRGSDTQYF.

The chain combines TRBV18 with TRBJ2-7; 8 bases are a match to TRBD2. In germline, CDR1 is KGHSH, CDR2 LQKENI. The CDR3 has 15 residues. V gave up 5 bases and J gave up 4 bases; unmatched junction bases: 10. The CDR3 region is CASSARGSGTYEQYF. The CDR3 nucleotides read TGTGCCAGCTCAGCTAGGGGTAGCGGGACTTACGAGCAGTACTTC.

V is TRBV3-1 (or the pseudogene TRBV3-2) and J is TRBJ1-1; possible D gene TRBD1, 5 bases. V was cut by 2 bases and J by 4 bases, with 11 bases left in between. CDR3 length: 14 amino acids. The germline V gene encodes CDR1 LGHDT and CDR2 YNNKEL (reference sequence). CDR3 sequence: CASSQQGGVTEAFF. The DNA for the CDR3 is TGTGCCAGCAGCCAACAGGGAGGGGTCACTGAAGCTTTCTTT.

This rearrangement joins TRBV5-1 to TRBJ2-3; 8 bases map to TRBD1. J was trimmed by 4 bases and V by 2 bases; bases with no gene match: 15. CDR1 is SGHRS, CDR2 YFSETQ, per germline. The CDR3 loop spans 18 amino acids. The CDR3 here is CASSFGHARTGRADTQYF. DNA for the CDR3: TGCGCCAGCAGCTTTGGACACGCCCGGACAGGGCGCGCAGATACGCAGTATTTT.